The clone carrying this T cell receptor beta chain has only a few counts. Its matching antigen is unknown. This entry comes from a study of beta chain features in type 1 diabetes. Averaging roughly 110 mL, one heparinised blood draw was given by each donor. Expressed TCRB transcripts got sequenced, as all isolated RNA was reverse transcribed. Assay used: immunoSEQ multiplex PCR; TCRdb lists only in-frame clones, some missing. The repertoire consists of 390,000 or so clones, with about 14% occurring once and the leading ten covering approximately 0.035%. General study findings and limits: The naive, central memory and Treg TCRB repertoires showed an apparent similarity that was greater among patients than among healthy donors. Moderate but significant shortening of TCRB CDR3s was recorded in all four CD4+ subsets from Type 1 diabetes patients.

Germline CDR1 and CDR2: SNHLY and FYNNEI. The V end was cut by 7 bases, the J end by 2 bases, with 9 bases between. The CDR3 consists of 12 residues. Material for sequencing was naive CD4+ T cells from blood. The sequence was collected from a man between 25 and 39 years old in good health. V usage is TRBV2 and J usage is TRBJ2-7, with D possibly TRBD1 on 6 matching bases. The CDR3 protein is CASTRTAYEQYF. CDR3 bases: TGTGCCAGCACCCGGACAGCCTACGAGCAGTACTTC.